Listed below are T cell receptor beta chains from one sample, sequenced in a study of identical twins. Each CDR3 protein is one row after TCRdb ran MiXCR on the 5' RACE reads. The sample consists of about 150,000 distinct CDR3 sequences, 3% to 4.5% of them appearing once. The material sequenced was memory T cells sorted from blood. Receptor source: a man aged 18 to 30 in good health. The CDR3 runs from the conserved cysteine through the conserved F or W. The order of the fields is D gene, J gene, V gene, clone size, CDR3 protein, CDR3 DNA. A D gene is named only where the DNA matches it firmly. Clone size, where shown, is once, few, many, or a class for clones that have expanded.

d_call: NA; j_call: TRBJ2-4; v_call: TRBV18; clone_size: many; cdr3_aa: CASSPAIAKNIQYF; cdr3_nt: TGTGCCAGCTCTCCAGCTATAGCCAAAAACATTCAGTACTTC
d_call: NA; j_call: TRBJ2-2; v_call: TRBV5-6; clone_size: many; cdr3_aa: CASSGVSVAGELFF; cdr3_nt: TGTGCCAGCAGCGGAGTGTCGGTCGCCGGGGAGCTGTTTTTT
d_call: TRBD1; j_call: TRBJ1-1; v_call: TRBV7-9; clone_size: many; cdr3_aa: CASSPWTGRTEAFF; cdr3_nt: TGTGCCAGCAGCCCCTGGACAGGGCGAACTGAAGCTTTCTTT
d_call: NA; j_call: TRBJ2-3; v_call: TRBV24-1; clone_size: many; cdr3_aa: CATSDLQGTHIAQYF; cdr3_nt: TGTGCCACCAGTGACCTTCAAGGGACCCACATTGCGCAGTATTTT
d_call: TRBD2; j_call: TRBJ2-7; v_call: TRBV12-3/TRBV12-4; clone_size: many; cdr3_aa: CASSPRTSGRVREQYF; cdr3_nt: TGTGCCAGCAGTCCCAGGACTAGCGGGAGAGTTCGCGAGCAGTACTTC
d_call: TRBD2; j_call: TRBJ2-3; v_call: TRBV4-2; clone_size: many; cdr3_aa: CASSQGTGLEDTQYF; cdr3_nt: TGTGCCAGCAGCCAAGGGACGGGACTAGAGGATACGCAGTATTTT
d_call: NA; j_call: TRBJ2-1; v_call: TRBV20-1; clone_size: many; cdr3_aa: CSARRTDNEQFF; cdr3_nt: TGCAGTGCCAGACGGACAGACAATGAGCAGTTCTTC
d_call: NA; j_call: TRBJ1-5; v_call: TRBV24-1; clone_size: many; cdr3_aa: CATSTGSNQPQHF; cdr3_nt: TGTGCCACCAGTACAGGCAGCAATCAGCCCCAGCATTTT
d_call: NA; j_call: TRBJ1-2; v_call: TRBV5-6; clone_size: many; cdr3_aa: CASSPTPGQRTGYTF; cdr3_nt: TGTGCCAGCAGCCCAACACCGGGCCAGAGAACTGGCTACACCTTC
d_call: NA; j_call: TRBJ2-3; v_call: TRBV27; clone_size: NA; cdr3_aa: CASSSFLRTDTQYF; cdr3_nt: TGTGCCAGCAGTTCCTTCCTGCGGACGGATACGCAGTATTTT
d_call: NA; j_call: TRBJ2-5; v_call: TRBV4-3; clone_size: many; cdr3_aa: CASSPTPQETQYF; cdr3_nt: TGCGCCAGCAGCCCGACCCCACAAGAGACCCAGTACTTC
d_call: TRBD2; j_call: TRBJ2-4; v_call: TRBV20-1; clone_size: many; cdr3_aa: CSAIYTSGRSDIQYF; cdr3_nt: TGCAGTGCCATCTACACTAGCGGGAGGTCAGACATTCAGTACTTC
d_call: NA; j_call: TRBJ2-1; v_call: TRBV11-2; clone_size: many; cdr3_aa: CASSPRPGLSYNEQFF; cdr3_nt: TGTGCCAGCAGCCCCCGCCCAGGATTGTCCTACAATGAGCAGTTCTTC
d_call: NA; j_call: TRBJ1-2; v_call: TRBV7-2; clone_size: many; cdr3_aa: CASSLKATADYGYTF; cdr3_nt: TGTGCCAGCAGCTTAAAGGCGACAGCAGACTATGGCTACACCTTC
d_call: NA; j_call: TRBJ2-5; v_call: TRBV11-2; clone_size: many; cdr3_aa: CASSLALRRETQYF; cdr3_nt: TGTGCCAGCAGCTTAGCTCTTAGGAGGGAGACCCAGTACTTC
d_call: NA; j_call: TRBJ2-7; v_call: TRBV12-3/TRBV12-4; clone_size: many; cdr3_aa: CASTLGLINYEQYF; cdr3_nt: TGTGCCAGCACTTTGGGACTGATAAATTACGAGCAGTACTTC
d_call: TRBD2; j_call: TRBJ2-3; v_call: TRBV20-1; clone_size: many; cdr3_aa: CSASPLAGFTDTQYF; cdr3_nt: TGCAGTGCTAGTCCCCTAGCGGGATTCACAGATACGCAGTATTTT
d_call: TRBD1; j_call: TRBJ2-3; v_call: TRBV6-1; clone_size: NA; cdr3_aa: CASSAGQGVFDTQYF; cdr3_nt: TGTGCCAGCAGTGCCGGGCAGGGGGTTTTCGATACGCAGTATTTT
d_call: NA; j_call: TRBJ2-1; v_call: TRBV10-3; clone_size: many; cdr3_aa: CAISERGGNEQFF; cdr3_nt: TGTGCCATCAGTGAAAGGGGGGGCAATGAGCAGTTCTTC
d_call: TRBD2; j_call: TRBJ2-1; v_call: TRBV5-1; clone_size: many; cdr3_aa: CASKAGGSYNEQFF; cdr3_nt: TGCGCCAGCAAGGCGGGAGGGTCCTACAATGAGCAGTTCTTC
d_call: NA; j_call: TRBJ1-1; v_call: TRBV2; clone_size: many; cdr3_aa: CASIGNRDLDMNTEAFF; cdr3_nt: TGTGCCAGCATCGGAAACCGGGACTTAGATATGAACACTGAAGCTTTCTTT
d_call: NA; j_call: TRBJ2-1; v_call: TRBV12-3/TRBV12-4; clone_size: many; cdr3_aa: CASRLDTGSPYNEQFF; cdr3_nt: TGTGCCAGCAGACTAGATACGGGGAGCCCGTACAATGAGCAGTTCTTC
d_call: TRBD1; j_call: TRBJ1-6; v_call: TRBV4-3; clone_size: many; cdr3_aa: CASSREPGQGLSSPLHF; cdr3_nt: TGCGCCAGCAGCAGGGAACCGGGACAGGGTCTATCATCACCCCTCCACTTT
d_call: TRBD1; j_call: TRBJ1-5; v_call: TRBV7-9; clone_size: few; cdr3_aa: CASSQDRGLRGAQHF; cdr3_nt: TGTGCCAGCAGCCAAGACAGGGGCCTGAGGGGTGCCCAGCATTTT
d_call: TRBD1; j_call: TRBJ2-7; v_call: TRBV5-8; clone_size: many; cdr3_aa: CASKETGDVYEQYF; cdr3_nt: TGTGCCAGCAAGGAGACAGGGGATGTCTACGAGCAGTACTTC
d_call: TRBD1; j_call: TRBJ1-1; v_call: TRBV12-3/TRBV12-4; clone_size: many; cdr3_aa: CASSVIQGTEAFF; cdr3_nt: TGTGCCAGCAGTGTAATACAGGGGACTGAAGCTTTCTTT
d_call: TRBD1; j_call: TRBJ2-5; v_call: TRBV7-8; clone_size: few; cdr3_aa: CASSRTGGAAGVIETQYF; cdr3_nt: TGTGCCAGCAGCCGGACAGGGGGCGCGGCGGGAGTAATCGAGACCCAGTACTTC
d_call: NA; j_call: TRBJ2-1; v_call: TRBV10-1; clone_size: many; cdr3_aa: CASSGGVSDEQFF; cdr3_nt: TGCGCCAGCAGTGGGGGAGTATCGGATGAGCAGTTCTTC
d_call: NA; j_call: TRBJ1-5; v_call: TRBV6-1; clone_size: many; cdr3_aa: CASSPILVGGNQPQHF; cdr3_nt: TGTGCCAGCAGTCCAATTCTCGTCGGGGGCAATCAGCCCCAGCATTTT
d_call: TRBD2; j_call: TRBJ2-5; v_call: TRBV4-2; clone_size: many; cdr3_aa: CASSQGLAGALETQYF; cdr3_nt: TGTGCCAGCAGCCAAGGACTAGCGGGAGCATTGGAGACCCAGTACTTC
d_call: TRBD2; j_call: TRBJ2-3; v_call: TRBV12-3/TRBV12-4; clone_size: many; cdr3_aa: CASSLGGLDPDTQYF; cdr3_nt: TGTGCCAGCAGCCTGGGGGGACTAGATCCAGATACGCAGTATTTT
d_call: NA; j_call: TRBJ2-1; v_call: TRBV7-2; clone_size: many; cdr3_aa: CASTLGTLREQFF; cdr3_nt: TGTGCCAGCACCTTGGGGACCTTGAGGGAGCAGTTCTTC
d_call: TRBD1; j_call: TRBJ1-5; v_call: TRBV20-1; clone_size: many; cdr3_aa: CSAINPGQLNQPQHF; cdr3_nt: TGCAGTGCTATCAACCCGGGACAGCTAAATCAGCCCCAGCATTTT
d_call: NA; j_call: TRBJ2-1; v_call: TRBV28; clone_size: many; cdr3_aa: CASSLKVQVYNEQFF; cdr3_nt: TGTGCCAGCAGTTTAAAGGTACAGGTCTACAATGAGCAGTTCTTC
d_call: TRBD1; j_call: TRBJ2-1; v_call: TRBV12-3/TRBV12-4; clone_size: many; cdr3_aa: CASKTGRIRNEQFF; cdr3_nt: TGTGCCAGTAAGACAGGGCGTATACGGAATGAGCAGTTCTTC
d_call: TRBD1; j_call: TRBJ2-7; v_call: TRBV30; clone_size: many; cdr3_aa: CAWKGPGQLYEQYF; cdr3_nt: TGTGCCTGGAAGGGTCCGGGACAGCTGTACGAGCAGTACTTC
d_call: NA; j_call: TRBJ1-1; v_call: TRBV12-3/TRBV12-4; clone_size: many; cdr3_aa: CASSWDPGNTEAFF; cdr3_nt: TGTGCCAGCAGTTGGGACCCGGGGAACACTGAAGCTTTCTTT
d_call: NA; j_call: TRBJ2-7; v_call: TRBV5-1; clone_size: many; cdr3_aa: CASSAGTDGEQYF; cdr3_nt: TGCGCCAGCAGCGCCGGGACGGATGGAGAGCAGTACTTC
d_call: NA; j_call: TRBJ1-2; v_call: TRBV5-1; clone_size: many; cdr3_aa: CASSPISPDYGYTF; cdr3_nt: TGCGCCAGCAGCCCTATCTCCCCAGACTATGGCTACACCTTC
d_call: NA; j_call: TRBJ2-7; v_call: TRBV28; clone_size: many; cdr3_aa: CASGPPAYEQYF; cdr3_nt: TGTGCCAGCGGACCGCCCGCCTACGAGCAGTACTTC
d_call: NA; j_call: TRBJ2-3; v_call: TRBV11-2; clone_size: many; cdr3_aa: CASSLRPRNRIQDTQYF; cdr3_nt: TGTGCCAGCAGCTTAAGACCGAGGAATAGAATCCAAGATACGCAGTATTTT
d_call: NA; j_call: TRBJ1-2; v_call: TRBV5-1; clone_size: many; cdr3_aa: CASSSDGSYGYTF; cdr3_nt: TGCGCCAGCAGCTCGGACGGATCCTATGGCTACACCTTC
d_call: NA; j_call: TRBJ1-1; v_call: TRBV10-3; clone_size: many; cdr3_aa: CAISENEGTEAFF; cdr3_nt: TGTGCCATCAGTGAGAACGAGGGAACTGAAGCTTTCTTT
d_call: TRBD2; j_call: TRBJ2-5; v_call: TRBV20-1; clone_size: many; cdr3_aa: CSAGPPSGVQETQYF; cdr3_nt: TGCAGTGCAGGTCCACCTAGCGGGGTTCAAGAGACCCAGTACTTC
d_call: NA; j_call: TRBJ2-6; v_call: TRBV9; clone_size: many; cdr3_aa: CASSVEPSSGANVLTF; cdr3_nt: TGTGCCAGCAGCGTAGAACCGAGTTCTGGGGCCAACGTCCTGACTTTC